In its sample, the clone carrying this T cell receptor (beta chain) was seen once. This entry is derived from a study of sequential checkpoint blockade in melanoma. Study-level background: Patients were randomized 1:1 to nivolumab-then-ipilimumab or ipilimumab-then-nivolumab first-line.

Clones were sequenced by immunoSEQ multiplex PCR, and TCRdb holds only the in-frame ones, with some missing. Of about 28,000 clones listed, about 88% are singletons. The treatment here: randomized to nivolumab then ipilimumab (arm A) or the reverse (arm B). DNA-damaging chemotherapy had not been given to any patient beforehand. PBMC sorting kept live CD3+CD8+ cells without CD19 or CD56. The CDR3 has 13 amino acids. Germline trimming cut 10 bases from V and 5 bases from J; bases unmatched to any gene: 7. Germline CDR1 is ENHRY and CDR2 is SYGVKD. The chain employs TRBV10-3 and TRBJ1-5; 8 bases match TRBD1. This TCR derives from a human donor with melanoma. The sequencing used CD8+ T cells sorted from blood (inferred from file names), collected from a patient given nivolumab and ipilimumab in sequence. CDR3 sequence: CANGQGPDQPQHF. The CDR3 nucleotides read TGTGCCAACGGACAGGGCCCCGATCAGCCCCAGCATTTT.